Sequencing of this TCR beta chain was carried out in a study of T cells in Graves' hyperthyroidism and ophthalmopathy. The study, taken as a whole, reports: In the blood, most expanded thyroid clonotypes above 0.001 appeared as well.

Germline CDR1 SGHAT, CDR2 FQNNGV. The CDR3 contains 16 residues. V lost 7 bases, J lost 5 bases, and 15 bases stayed unmatched. In regard to this clonotype: The antigen is unknown. A much larger clone sits a single nucleotide away, making a read error possible.

The source material, RNA transcripts, was used to amplify TCR beta CDR3 regions. Carried out on the TCR CDR3, a first-round RT-PCR used the HTBI primer set. TCRdb redid the calling of the multiplex PCR reads with MiXCR, one entry per CDR3 protein. The sample records around 350,000 distinct CDR3 sequences, roughly 15% being singletons. The sequenced sample was blood. This chain connects TRBV11-2 to TRBJ2-7, with TRBD1 matching 9 bases. The TCR was taken from a woman in her sixties with Graves' ophthalmopathy. Here the CDR3 DNA reads TGTGCCAGCACACCGACCGGGACAGGGTTTTATGACGAGCAGTACTTC. Translating gives CASTPTGTGFYDEQYF.